This T cell receptor beta chain was recorded in a study of blood T cell repertoires in COVID-19. In germline, CDR1 is SGHKS, CDR2 YYEKEE (reference sequence). The CDR3 consists of 13 residues. V shed 4 bases and J shed 6 bases, with 13 bases lying between them. Some clones are missing from TCRdb's copy, which holds only in-frame ones; the method was immunoSEQ multiplex PCR. This table has about 230,000 clones, over 75% appearing once. The sample comprised peripheral blood. The sequence was obtained from a woman older than 75 with acute or convalescent COVID-19. The chain has TRBV5-5 and TRBJ1-1; D gene ambiguous. CDR3 in amino acids: CASSPRPEAEAFF. The CDR3 DNA reads TGTGCCAGCAGCCCGAGACCGGAGGCTGAAGCTTTCTTT.